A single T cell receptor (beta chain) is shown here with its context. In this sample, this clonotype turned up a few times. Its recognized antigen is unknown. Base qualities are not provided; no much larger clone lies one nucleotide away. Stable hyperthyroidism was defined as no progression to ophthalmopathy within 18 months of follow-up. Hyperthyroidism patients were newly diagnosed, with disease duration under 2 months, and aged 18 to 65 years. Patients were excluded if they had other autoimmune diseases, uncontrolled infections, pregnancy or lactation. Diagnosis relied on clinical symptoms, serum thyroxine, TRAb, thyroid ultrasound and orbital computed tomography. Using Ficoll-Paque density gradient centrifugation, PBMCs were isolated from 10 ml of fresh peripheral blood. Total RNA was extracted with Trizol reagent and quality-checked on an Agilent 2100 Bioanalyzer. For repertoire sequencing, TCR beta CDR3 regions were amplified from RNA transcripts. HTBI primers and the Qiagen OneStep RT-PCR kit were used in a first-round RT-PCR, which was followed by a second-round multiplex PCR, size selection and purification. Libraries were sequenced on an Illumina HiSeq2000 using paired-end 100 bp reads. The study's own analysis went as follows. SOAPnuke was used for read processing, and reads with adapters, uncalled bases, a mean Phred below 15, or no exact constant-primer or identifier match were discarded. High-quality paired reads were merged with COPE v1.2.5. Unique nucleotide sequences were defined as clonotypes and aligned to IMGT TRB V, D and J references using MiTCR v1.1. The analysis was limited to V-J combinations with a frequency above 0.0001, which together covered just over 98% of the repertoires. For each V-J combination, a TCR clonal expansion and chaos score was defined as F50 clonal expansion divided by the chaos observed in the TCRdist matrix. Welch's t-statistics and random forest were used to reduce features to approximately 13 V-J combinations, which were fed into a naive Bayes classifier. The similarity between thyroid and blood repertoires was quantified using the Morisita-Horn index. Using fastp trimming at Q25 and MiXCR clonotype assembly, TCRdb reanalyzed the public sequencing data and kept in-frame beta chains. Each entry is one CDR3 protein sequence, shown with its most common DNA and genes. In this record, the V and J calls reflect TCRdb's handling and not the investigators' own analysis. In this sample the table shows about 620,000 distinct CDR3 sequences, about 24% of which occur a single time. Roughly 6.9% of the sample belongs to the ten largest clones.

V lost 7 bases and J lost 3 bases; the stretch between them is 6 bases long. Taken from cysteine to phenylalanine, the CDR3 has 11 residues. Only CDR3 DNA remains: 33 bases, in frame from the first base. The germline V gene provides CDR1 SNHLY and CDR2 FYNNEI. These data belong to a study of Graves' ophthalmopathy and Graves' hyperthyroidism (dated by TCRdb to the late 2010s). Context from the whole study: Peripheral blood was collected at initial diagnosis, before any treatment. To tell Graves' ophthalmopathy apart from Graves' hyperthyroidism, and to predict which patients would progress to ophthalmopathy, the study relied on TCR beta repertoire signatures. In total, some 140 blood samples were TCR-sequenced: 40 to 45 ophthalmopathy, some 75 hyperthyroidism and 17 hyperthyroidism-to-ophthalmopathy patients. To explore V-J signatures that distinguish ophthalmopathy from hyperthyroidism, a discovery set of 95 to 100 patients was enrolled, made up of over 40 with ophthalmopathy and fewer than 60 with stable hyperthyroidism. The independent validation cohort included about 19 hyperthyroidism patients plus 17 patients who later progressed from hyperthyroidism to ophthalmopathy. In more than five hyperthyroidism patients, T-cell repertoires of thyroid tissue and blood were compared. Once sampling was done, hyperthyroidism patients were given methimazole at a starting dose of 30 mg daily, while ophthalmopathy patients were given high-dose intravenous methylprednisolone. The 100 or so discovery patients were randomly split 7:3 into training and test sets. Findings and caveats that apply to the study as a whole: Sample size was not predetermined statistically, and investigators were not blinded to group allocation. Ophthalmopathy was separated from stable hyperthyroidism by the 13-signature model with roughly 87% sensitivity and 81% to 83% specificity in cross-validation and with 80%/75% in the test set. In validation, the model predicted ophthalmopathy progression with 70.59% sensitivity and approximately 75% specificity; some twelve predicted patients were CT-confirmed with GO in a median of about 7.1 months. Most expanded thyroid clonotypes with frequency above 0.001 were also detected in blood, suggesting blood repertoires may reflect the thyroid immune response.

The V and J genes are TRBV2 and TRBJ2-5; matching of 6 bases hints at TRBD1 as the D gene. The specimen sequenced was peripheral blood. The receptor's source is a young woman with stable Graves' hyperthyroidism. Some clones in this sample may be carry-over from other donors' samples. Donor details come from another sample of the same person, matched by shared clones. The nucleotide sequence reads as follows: TGTGCCAGCAAGGGGGAAGAGACCCAGTACTTC. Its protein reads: CASKGEETQYF.